The 29 T cell receptor beta chains presented below share a single source sample, sequenced in a study of T cells in Graves' hyperthyroidism and ophthalmopathy. The source material, RNA transcripts, was used to amplify TCR beta CDR3 regions. Initially, a first-round RT-PCR of the TCR CDR3 employed the HTBI primer set. TCRdb fed the multiplex PCR reads into MiXCR, producing one record per CDR3 protein. This repertoire shows 450,000 to 700,000 distinct CDR3 sequences, 46% found once; its top ten account for roughly 19%. The sequenced sample consisted of peripheral blood or thyroid tissue (not recorded which). These receptors originate from an adult woman with Graves' disease, either hyperthyroidism or ophthalmopathy (not recorded which).

This clonotype was observed a handful of times. The rearrangement uses TRBV30 and TRBJ2-7; weak D call: TRBD2 (5 bases). Germline CDR1 and CDR2: GTSNPN and SVGIG (reference sequence). V was pared by 4 bases and J by 3 bases, with 7 bases between. There are 11 residues in the CDR3. The CDR3 is CAWNAGYEQYF. CDR3 DNA: TGTGCCTGGAACGCGGGCTACGAGCAGTACTTC.

The chain has TRBV11-2 and TRBJ2-5, with unresolved D. V was clipped by 1 base and J by 1 base, with 13 bases between them. The CDR3 is 16 residues long. Per the germline V gene, CDR1 is SGHAT and CDR2 is FQNNGV. The CDR3 sequence: CASSLGWTETQETQYF. The CDR3 region has the DNA TGTGCCAGCAGCTTAGGGTGGACGGAAACCCAAGAGACCCAGTACTTC.

This clonotype was seen repeatedly, ten times or more. The CDR3 sequence is CASSTRTESYEQYF. In DNA form, the CDR3 reads TGTGCCAGTAGTACCCGGACAGAATCCTACGAGCAGTACTTC. The chain combines TRBV19 with TRBJ2-7; possibly TRBD1 for D (6 bases). CDR3 length: 14 residues. Germline V lookup: CDR1 LNHDA, CDR2 SQIVND (reference sequence). The V end was cut by 4 bases, the J end by 1 base, with 11 bases between.

The chain couples TRBV10-3 to TRBJ1-1, with 7 positions matching TRBD1. Germline V CDR1 and CDR2: ENHRY, SYGVKD. This CDR3 spans 14 amino acids. The J segment lost 8 bases and the V segment lost 3 bases, leaving 9 bases of the junction unmatched. The DNA of the CDR3 is TGTGCCATCAGTGACCACTCAGGGACAGTCGAAGCTTTCTTT. Translation: CAISDHSGTVEAFF.

This chain connects TRBV12-3 or TRBV12-4 to TRBJ1-5; TRBD1 might be the D (5 bases). Trimming stripped 6 bases from V and 3 bases from J, with 15 bases between. The CDR3 covers 15 residues. The CDR3 is CASSSGRTSNQPQHF. The CDR3 region has the DNA TGTGCCAGCAGCTCGGGACGAACATCCAATCAGCCCCAGCATTTT.

About this clonotype: Because the CDR3 is missing its conserved closing phenylalanine or tryptophan, this is likely a read error. The DNA is left out, because the CDR3 cannot be placed on it with certainty; the CDR3 is given as TCRdb lists it. The J gene is TRBJ2-2, the V gene TRBV29-1; TRBD1 is taken as the D call from the table, unchecked against the DNA. CDR1 and CDR2 from the germline V gene are SQVTM and ANQGSEA. 9 amino acids form the CDR3, both terminal residues included. CDR3 loop: CSVGGGQGI.

Points on this clonotype: This may be a read error, as it is one base from a much larger clone. This chain links TRBV6-1 with TRBJ1-1, with a possible D match to TRBD1 (5 bases). Trimming pared 5 bases from V and 1 base from J, leaving 17 bases between. Germline V gene sequence: CDR1 MNHNS, CDR2 SASEGT. The CDR3 has 16 amino acids. The CDR3 DNA is TGTGCCAGCAGTTACTACTCTCTCAGGGAGAACACTGAAGCTTTCTTT. Protein: CASSYYSLRENTEAFF.

The rearrangement uses TRBV29-1 and TRBJ2-2; 10 bases align to TRBD2. V trimming: 4 bases; J trimming: 5 bases; junction bases outside the gene matches: 4. Germline lookup yields CDR1 SQVTM and CDR2 ANQGSEA. The CDR3 length is 14 residues. CDR3: CSVVATSGTGELFF. Written as DNA, the CDR3 is TGCAGCGTTGTGGCGACTAGCGGGACCGGGGAGCTGTTTTTT.

In its sample, this clonotype was seen many times. The chain employs TRBV6-1 and TRBJ2-7, with D possibly TRBD1 on 5 matching bases. This CDR3 contains 12 residues. The V and J ends lost 9 bases and 3 bases respectively, with 12 bases between them. Germline V CDR1 and CDR2: MNHNS, SASEGT. The CDR3 sequence: CASETVYYEQYF. Written as DNA, the CDR3 is TGTGCCAGTGAGACAGTCTACTACGAGCAGTACTTC.

The genes are TRBV24-1 and TRBJ2-5; 7 positions match TRBD1. This CDR3 spans 14 amino acids. Germline V gives CDR1 KGHDR, CDR2 SFDVKD. V gave up 4 bases and J gave up 9 bases; unmatched junction bases: 10. The DNA for the CDR3 is TGTGCCACCAGTGAACCGACAGGGACCCAGCCCCAGTACTTC. Translating gives CATSEPTGTQPQYF.

The J gene is TRBJ2-6, the V gene TRBV5-6; D call uncertain. Deletions cut 4 bases from V and 1 base from J, with 9 bases between. CDR1 SGHDT and CDR2 YYEEEE come from the germline V gene. This CDR3 is built from 15 residues. The CDR3 nucleotides are TGTGCCAGCAGCACCGAGCGATCTGGGGCCAACGTCCTGACTTTC. Protein sequence: CASSTERSGANVLTF.

The chain has TRBV6-5 and TRBJ2-6; 11 nucleotides line up with TRBD1. The assigned J gene may be wrong: the sequence end matches TRBJ1-2 better. CDR3 length equals 15 residues. Germline CDR1 and CDR2: MNHEY and SVGAGI. CDR3 coding DNA: TGTGCCAGCAGTTACTCGTGGACAGGGGGCTTCTACTACACCTTC. It yields the protein CASSYSWTGGFYYTF.

V is TRBV7-6 and J is TRBJ1-2; perhaps TRBD1 as D (5 bases). This CDR3 is built from 17 residues. Trimming shortened V by 2 bases and J by 4 bases, and 20 bases separated the two germline ends. Germline V lookup: CDR1 SGHVS, CDR2 FNYEAQ. The CDR3 reads CASSLSPGTEAFYGYTF. CDR3 coding DNA: TGTGCCAGCAGCTTATCCCCAGGGACTGAAGCTTTCTATGGCTACACCTTC.

This clonotype has ten or more counts. The genes are TRBV19 and TRBJ1-2, with 12 bases aligning to TRBD1. This CDR3 contains 17 residues. J was trimmed by 5 bases and V by 5 bases; bases with no gene match: 12. Germline CDR1 reads LNHDA; CDR2 reads SQIVND (reference sequence). The CDR3 bases are TGTGCCAGTAGTGGGAGAATGTGGGGACAGGGGGCATATGGCTACACCTTC. Translation: CASSGRMWGQGAYGYTF. The full variable domain, completed using reference TRBV19 and TRBJ1-2, is DGGITQSPKYLFRKEGQNVTLSCEQNLNHDAMYWYRQDPGQGLRLIYYSQIVNDFQKGDIAEGYSVSREKKESFPLTVTSAQKNPTAFYLCASSGRMWGQGAYGYTFGSGTRLTVV.

This clonotype has ten or more counts. This sequence joins TRBV11-2 and TRBJ2-7; D unresolved. The CDR3 consists of 14 residues. The germline V and J ends were trimmed by 4 bases and 4 bases, with 14 bases remaining between them. CDR1 SGHAT and CDR2 FQNNGV come from the germline V gene. CDR3 DNA: TGTGCCAGCAGCTCGACAATGAGGCGATACGAGCAGTACTTC. Translated, it gives CASSSTMRRYEQYF. The variable domain in full, with the rest retrieved from reference TRBV11-2 and TRBJ2-7, is EAGVAQSPRYKIIEKRQSVAFWCNPISGHATLYWYQQILGQGPKLLIQFQNNGVVDDSQLPKDRFSAERLKGVDSTLKIQPAKLEDSAVYLCASSSTMRRYEQYFGPGTRLTVT.

This clonotype appeared a few times. The rearrangement links TRBV29-1 to TRBJ2-5; TRBD1 matches at 8 bases. J gave up 4 bases and V 4 bases, and 8 bases lay outside the gene matches. Germline V gene data show CDR1 as SQVTM and CDR2 as ANQGSEA. This CDR3 has 14 amino acids. CDR3 nucleotide sequence: TGCAGCGTTGCACGACAGGGGTTGTTAGAGACCCAGTACTTC. As protein: CSVARQGLLETQYF. The variable domain in full, with the rest retrieved from reference TRBV29-1 and TRBJ2-5, is SAVISQKPSRDICQRGTSLTIQCQVDSQVTMMFWYRQQPGQSLTLIATANQGSEATYESGFVIDKFPISRPNLTFSTLTVSNMSPEDSSIYLCSVARQGLLETQYFGPGTRLLVL.

The rearrangement uses TRBV2 and TRBJ1-6; no clear D gene. Trimming cost V 8 bases and J 6 bases, with 17 bases left between them. Germline CDR1 and CDR2: SNHLY and FYNNEI. The CDR3 is 15 amino acids. CDR3 in DNA: TGTGCCAGCTTAGCGGCGTGGAGCGGTAATTCACCCCTCCACTTT. This gives the protein CASLAAWSGNSPLHF.

About this clonotype itself: A much larger clone lies a single base off, so this may be a read error. The chain is built from TRBV6-5 and TRBJ1-5; possible D gene TRBD1, 5 bases. Trimming cost V 6 bases and J 9 bases, with 15 bases left between them. Germline loops: CDR1 MNHEY, CDR2 SVGAGI. There are 13 residues in the CDR3. CDR3 in DNA: TGTGCCAGCAGCTACACCCTGGGACGGCCCCAGCATTTT. Translated: CASSYTLGRPQHF.

This chain uses TRBV15 with TRBJ1-2, with 7 bases lining up with TRBD1. V shed 3 bases, J shed 7 bases, and the junction held 8 bases outside the gene matches. This CDR3 is 14 amino acids long. From germline, CDR1 is LNHNV and CDR2 YYDKDF (reference sequence). DNA for the CDR3: TGTGCCACCAGCAGTCAGGGACAGCTCGGTGGCTACACCTTC. This encodes CATSSQGQLGGYTF.

The V and J genes are TRBV29-1 and TRBJ2-5, with D unclear. V lost 5 bases and J 0 bases, leaving 7 bases between the germline ends. The CDR3 contains 12 residues. The V gene's germline CDR1 is SQVTM and CDR2 ANQGSEA. The chain's CDR3 is CSVFGNQETQYF. CDR3 DNA: TGCAGCGTTTTTGGCAACCAAGAGACCCAGTACTTC.

This clonotype has just one count. Here the CDR3 DNA reads TGCAGCGCCCTAGCGGCGAACACCGGGGAGCTGTTTTTT. It translates to CSALAANTGELFF. J is TRBJ2-2 and V is TRBV29-1; 7 bases are shared with TRBD2. J lost 0 bases, V lost 7 bases, and 2 bases had no gene match. CDR3 length equals 13 residues. The germline CDR1 and CDR2 sequences are SQVTM and ANQGSEA.

At least ten counts were recorded for this clonotype. The CDR3 region is CSASSTGLDVEQYF. The CDR3 coding sequence is TGCAGTGCTAGTTCCACGGGACTCGACGTCGAGCAGTACTTC. This chain connects TRBV20-1 to TRBJ2-7; TRBD2 is a possible D gene (6 bases). The V end was cut by 3 bases, the J end by 6 bases, with 18 bases between. Germline loops: CDR1 DFQATT, CDR2 SNEGSKA (reference sequence). This CDR3 region has 14 residues.

V is TRBV7-9 and J is TRBJ1-4; tentatively, D is TRBD1 (5 bases). The germline V gene has CDR1 SEHNR and CDR2 FQNEAQ (reference sequence). This CDR3 is built from 14 residues. The germline V and J ends were trimmed by 5 bases and 8 bases, with 15 bases remaining between them. The CDR3 here is CASSVVGGDEKLFF. Here the CDR3 DNA reads TGTGCCAGCAGCGTAGTGGGGGGAGACGAAAAACTGTTTTTT.

The chain couples TRBV10-3 to TRBJ2-5; D possibly corresponds to TRBD2 (6 bases). V lost 3 bases to trimming and J lost 1 base, with 9 bases between them. CDR3 length: 14 residues. Germline CDR1 ENHRY, CDR2 SYGVKD. The CDR3 DNA sequence: TGTGCCATCAGTGACTCGGGAGCCCAAGAGACCCAGTACTTC. This codes for CAISDSGAQETQYF.

In nucleotides, the CDR3 is TGCGCCAGCAGCCAAGAATCGGGGAGGAATAAAAGTGGGACTGAAGCTTTCTTT. Its protein is CASSQESGRNKSGTEAFF. The chain employs TRBV4-1 and TRBJ1-1; D unresolved. The CDR3 totals 18 residues. CDR1 MGHRA and CDR2 YSYEKL come from the germline V gene. V was trimmed by 0 bases and J by 5 bases, leaving 22 bases between them.

This chain links TRBV27 with TRBJ1-6; D ambiguous. The CDR3 runs to 14 residues. Looked up from germline, CDR1 is MNHEY and CDR2 is SMNVEV (reference sequence). The V and J ends lost 8 bases and 4 bases respectively, with 12 bases between them. DNA of the CDR3: TGTGCCAGCTGCGATGGGGTTTATAATTCACCCCTCCACTTT. This sequence encodes CASCDGVYNSPLHF.

The genes are TRBV7-9 and TRBJ2-7; TRBD1 matches at 9 bases. The CDR3 length is 15 residues. With 5 bases clipped from V and 6 bases from J, the junction kept 11 bases outside the gene matches. In germline, CDR1 is SEHNR, CDR2 FQNEAQ (reference sequence). CDR3 DNA sequence: TGTGCCAGCAGCCCCGACAGGGGGACGCCTAGCGAGCAGTACTTC. This gives the protein CASSPDRGTPSEQYF.

CDR3 bases: TGCAGCGTCCACAGGGACTATGGCTACACCTTC. It translates to CSVHRDYGYTF. The rearrangement joins TRBV29-1 to TRBJ1-2, with D possibly matching TRBD1 (6 bases). The CDR3 consists of 11 residues. The ends were cut back, 6 bases at V and 3 bases at J, with 8 bases in the middle. Germline assignment: CDR1 SQVTM and CDR2 ANQGSEA.

In this sample, this clonotype turned up a few times. CDR3 region: CASLDRGGRNQPQHF. CDR3 coding DNA: TGTGCCAGCCTCGATCGGGGGGGCCGAAATCAGCCCCAGCATTTT. The chain employs TRBV6-1 and TRBJ1-5; tentatively, D is TRBD1 (6 bases). V lost 8 bases and J lost 4, with 18 bases in between. CDR1 MNHNS and CDR2 SASEGT come from the germline V gene. This CDR3 region has 15 residues.